This paragraph reports one TCR beta chain. The sample comes from a study of cytomegalovirus exposure and HLA in healthy donors. CDR3 length: 14 residues. Germline CDR1 reads SQVTM; CDR2 reads ANQGSEA. V was pared by 2 bases and J by 0 bases, with 11 bases between. Vbeta (60) and Jbeta (13) primers were used in the PCR. Repertoires were generated with immunoSEQ multiplex PCR, while TCRdb's copy carries only in-frame clones and drops some. With 90,000 to 100,000 clones in the sample, the ten largest clones hold roughly 3%. The material sequenced was PBMCs. This receptor was identified in a woman younger than 45 in good health and CMV-seronegative. The chain has TRBV29-1 and TRBJ2-7; maybe TRBD1 (6 bases). The CDR3 DNA reads TGCAGCGTTGAACAGGGGACATACTCCTACGAGCAGTACTTC. It codes for CSVEQGTYSYEQYF.